The entry that follows covers one T cell receptor (beta chain) sequence. Trimming took 5 bases from V and 1 from J; bases not matched to a gene: 3. Germline values: CDR1 MNHEY, CDR2 SMNVEV (reference sequence). There are 15 residues in the CDR3. The entry originates in a study of blood T cell repertoires in COVID-19. On the study more broadly: PBMCs, B-cell-depleted T cells, or T cells provided the cDNA or gDNA that made up the material.

Some clones are missing from TCRdb's copy, which holds only in-frame ones; the method was immunoSEQ multiplex PCR. This table holds about 22,000 clones, approximately 88% found once. This receptor was obtained from a man at least 80 years old with active or convalescent COVID-19. Sequencing was carried out using peripheral blood. The V call is TRBV27, the J call TRBJ2-1, with 9 bases aligning to TRBD1. The DNA of the CDR3 is TGTGCCAGCAGTCTCGACAGGGGGTCCTACAATGAGCAGTTCTTC. It translates to CASSLDRGSYNEQFF.